Below are 32 T cell receptor beta chains sequenced from a single sample in a study of T cell responses to AZD1222 COVID-19 vaccine. Here immunoSEQ multiplex PCR was the method, and the copy in TCRdb shows in-frame clones only, minus some. This sample has about 150,000 clones, with about 90% found just once. The sequencing used peripheral blood, collected on day 0 of MenACWY control vaccination. The receptors derive from an adult in good health.

V and J are TRBV24-1 and TRBJ1-5; maybe TRBD1 (5 bases). Deletions cut 3 bases from V and 1 base from J, with 12 bases between. The CDR3 spans 16 residues. From germline, CDR1 is KGHDR and CDR2 SFDVKD. For the CDR3, the DNA is TGTGCCACCAGTGATCCAGGGTCGCTAAGCAATCAGCCCCAGCATTTT. Protein: CATSDPGSLSNQPQHF.

This sequence joins TRBV7-9 and TRBJ2-6; 9 nucleotides align to TRBD1. The CDR3 consists of 16 residues. Germline trimming cut 5 bases from V and 4 bases from J; bases unmatched to any gene: 6. CDR1 is SEHNR, CDR2 FQNEAQ, per germline (reference sequence). In nucleotides, the CDR3 is TGTGCCAGCAGCACATACAGGGGGCGAGGGGCCAACGTCCTGACTTTC. It is translated as CASSTYRGRGANVLTF.

This clone came up once. The chain employs TRBV7-2 and TRBJ1-3; D unclear. Germline lookup yields CDR1 SGHTA and CDR2 FQGNSA. Trimming stripped 0 bases from V and 0 bases from J, with 9 bases between. This CDR3 is built from 16 residues. In DNA, the CDR3 is TGTGCCAGCAGCTTAGCGCCAGCCACCTCTGGAAACACCATATATTTT. Encoded protein: CASSLAPATSGNTIYF.

The chain carries TRBV27 and TRBJ1-2; D unclear. Trimming took 6 bases from V and 4 from J, leaving 18 bases between them. From germline, CDR1 is MNHEY and CDR2 SMNVEV (reference sequence). The CDR3 runs to 15 residues. DNA of the CDR3: TGTGCCAGCAGGCCAAGTGGTGGCGGGCCCTATGGCTACACCTTC. Its protein product is CASRPSGGGPYGYTF.

The chain uses TRBV19 and TRBJ1-3, with a possible D match to TRBD1 (5 bases). The germline V gene has CDR1 LNHDA and CDR2 SQIVND (reference sequence). The CDR3 is 15 residues long. Trimming removed 3 bases at V and 3 bases at J, with 12 bases between. The CDR3 protein is CASSMGRVGGNTIYF. The DNA for the CDR3 is TGTGCCAGTAGTATGGGCAGGGTTGGTGGAAACACCATATATTTT. Based on the CDR3 plus reference TRBV19 and TRBJ1-3, the full variable domain is DGGITQSPKYLFRKEGQNVTLSCEQNLNHDAMYWYRQDPGQGLRLIYYSQIVNDFQKGDIAEGYSVSREKKESFPLTVTSAQKNPTAFYLCASSMGRVGGNTIYFGEGSWLTVV.

This chain links TRBV28 with TRBJ2-1; D call uncertain. Germline V CDR1 and CDR2: MDHEN, SYDVKM. With 5 bases removed from V and 8 bases from J, the gap between germline ends came to 10 bases. The CDR3 runs to 12 residues. The CDR3 here is CASSLYPDEQFF. DNA of the CDR3: TGTGCCAGCAGTCTGTACCCCGATGAGCAGTTCTTC.

This chain links TRBV5-5 with TRBJ1-2, with no clear D. V was shortened by 1 base and J by 4 bases, with 14 bases between the two germline ends. There are 15 residues in the CDR3. Looked up from germline, CDR1 is SGHKS and CDR2 is YYEKEE (reference sequence). CDR3 in DNA: TGTGCCAGCAGCTTGTCAACCTCTCCGGGCTATGGCTACACCTTC. It encodes CASSLSTSPGYGYTF.

The table lists this clone with a few counts. The V gene is TRBV18, the J gene TRBJ1-1; no firm D call. The germline gives CDR1 KGHSH, CDR2 LQKENI. V was clipped by 1 base and J by 6 bases, with 9 bases between them. CDR3 length equals 13 residues. The CDR3 protein is CASSPRGISEAFF. The CDR3 nucleotides are TGTGCCAGCTCACCACGAGGAATCTCTGAAGCTTTCTTT. The whole variable domain, remainder taken from reference TRBV18 and TRBJ1-1, is NAGVMQNPRHLVRRRGQEARLRCSPMKGHSHVYWYRQLPEEGLKFMVYLQKENIIDESGMPKERFSAEFPKEGPSILRIQQVVRGDSAAYFCASSPRGISEAFFGQGTRLTVV.

The chain has TRBV21-1 and TRBJ1-2; the table calls TRBD1, which could not be checked here. TRBV21-1 is a pseudogene. The CDR3 length is 18 residues. The CDR3 DNA sequence: TGTGCCAGCAGCGAAGGGACAGGAGATTACCCGAGGGCTTATGGCTACACCTTC. Protein product: CASSEGTGDYPRAYGYTF.

This clone was observed a few times. The chain recombines TRBV9 with TRBJ1-3, with D unclear. This CDR3 spans 17 amino acids. Germline V lookup: CDR1 SGDLS, CDR2 YYNGEE. Trimming removed 0 bases from V and 0 bases from J, with 13 bases in between. The CDR3 sequence is CASSVASGGSSGNTIYF. CDR3 coding DNA: TGTGCCAGCAGCGTAGCTTCCGGAGGGTCCTCTGGAAACACCATATATTTT. Complete variable domain (other parts from reference TRBV9 and TRBJ1-3): DSGVTQTPKHLITATGQRVTLRCSPRSGDLSVYWYQQSLDQGLQFLIQYYNGEERAKGNILERFSAQQFPDLHSELNLSSLELGDSALYFCASSVASGGSSGNTIYFGEGSWLTVV.

V and J are TRBV6-5 and TRBJ1-6, with D hard to call. V was pared by 6 bases and J by 7 bases, with 7 bases between. CDR3 length: 12 residues. Germline loops: CDR1 MNHEY, CDR2 SVGAGI. CDR3 sequence reads: CASSPSNSPLHF. Here the CDR3 DNA reads TGTGCCAGCAGCCCATCAAATTCACCCCTCCACTTT.

The chain employs TRBV11-2 and TRBJ1-1, with 7 bases aligning to TRBD1. Germline V CDR1 and CDR2: SGHAT, FQNNGV. The CDR3 totals 14 residues. J lost 10 bases, V lost 1 base, and 9 bases had no gene match. DNA for the CDR3: TGTGCCAGCAGCTTAGGGGGCAGGGGGGAGGTAGCTTTCTTT. Its translation is CASSLGGRGEVAFF. Combining the CDR3 with reference TRBV11-2 and TRBJ1-1 gives the whole variable domain EAGVAQSPRYKIIEKRQSVAFWCNPISGHATLYWYQQILGQGPKLLIQFQNNGVVDDSQLPKDRFSAERLKGVDSTLKIQPAKLEDSAVYLCASSLGGRGEVAFFGQGTRLTVV.

This chain joins TRBV7-6 and TRBJ1-1; 10 positions agree with TRBD1. The CDR3 runs to 17 residues. The trim removed 2 bases at V and 5 bases at J, leaving 11 bases unmatched. Germline CDR1 SGHVS, CDR2 FNYEAQ. The CDR3 DNA is TGTGCCAGCAGCTTACCGACGGGACAGGGGCTCGGAACTGAAGCTTTCTTT. Encoded protein: CASSLPTGQGLGTEAFF.

This clone was found a few times. V gene TRBV6-5 combines with J gene TRBJ2-2, with D maybe TRBD1 (5 bases). There are 13 residues in the CDR3. The germline V gene encodes CDR1 MNHEY and CDR2 SVGAGI. Trimming removed 6 bases at V and 4 bases at J, with 9 bases between. The DNA of the CDR3 is TGTGCCAGCAGAGTAGACAGCACCGGGGAGCTGTTTTTT. It translates to CASRVDSTGELFF.

The chain has TRBV7-6 and TRBJ1-5, with 12 positions matching TRBD1. The CDR3 contains 15 residues. V gave up 5 bases and J gave up 5 bases; unmatched junction bases: 4. Germline V gives CDR1 SGHVS, CDR2 FNYEAQ. The CDR3 DNA reads TGTGCCAGCAGCCTGGGACAGGGGGCGGATCAGCCCCAGCATTTT. Its protein is CASSLGQGADQPQHF.

The rearrangement uses TRBV29-1 and TRBJ1-5; D ambiguous. Trimming took 6 bases from V and 7 from J, leaving 13 bases between them. Germline CDR1 and CDR2: SQVTM and ANQGSEA. The CDR3 sequence is 12 residues long. CDR3: CSVKGVGQPQHF. The CDR3 DNA reads TGCAGCGTCAAGGGTGTTGGGCAGCCCCAGCATTTT.

This clone was counted a few times. This chain links TRBV5-6 with TRBJ1-2; D is ambiguous. The V end lost 1 base, the J end lost 8 bases, and 6 bases lay between the germline ends. The germline V gene encodes CDR1 SGHDT and CDR2 YYEEEE. The CDR3 is made up of 11 amino acids. The CDR3 nucleotides are TGTGCCAGCAGCTTGCAAGGAGGCTACACCTTC. It yields the protein CASSLQGGYTF.

The chain couples TRBV6-1 to TRBJ2-2; D unresolved. The germline V gene has CDR1 MNHNS and CDR2 SASEGT. With 2 bases removed from V and 5 bases from J, the gap between germline ends came to 12 bases. The CDR3 covers 15 residues. CDR3 DNA: TGTGCCAGCAGTGAAACCCGGGTCCGGACCGGGGAGCTGTTTTTT. Encoded protein: CASSETRVRTGELFF.

This clone showed up just a few times. The chain joins TRBV4-2 to TRBJ1-5; 8 bases are a match to TRBD1. Per the germline V gene, CDR1 is LGHNA and CDR2 is YNFKEQ. Losses at the gene ends were 2 bases for V and 7 bases for J; bases not matched to a gene: 4. This CDR3 is built from 14 residues. The CDR3 loop reads CASSQPGQGQPQHF. The CDR3 DNA is TGTGCCAGCAGCCAACCCGGACAGGGCCAGCCCCAGCATTTT.

The V gene is TRBV5-1, the J gene TRBJ2-3; tentative D call: TRBD1 (5 bases). This CDR3 has 15 amino acids. V was trimmed by 0 bases and J by 0 bases, leaving 8 bases between them. The germline V gene has CDR1 SGHRS and CDR2 YFSETQ. CDR3 loop: CASSLGQYSTDTQYF. The CDR3 region has the DNA TGCGCCAGCAGCTTGGGACAGTATAGCACAGATACGCAGTATTTT.

The chain carries TRBV15 and TRBJ2-3, with 11 bases identical to TRBD2. Germline V gene sequence: CDR1 LNHNV, CDR2 YYDKDF (reference sequence). V shed 3 bases and J 4 bases; nucleotides not matched to a gene: 3. The CDR3 is made up of 15 amino acids. CDR3 in DNA: TGTGCCACCAGCAGCCTAGCGGGGGGCGCAGATACGCAGTATTTT. Its translation is CATSSLAGGADTQYF. The entire variable domain, with the rest obtained from reference TRBV15 and TRBJ2-3, is as follows: DAMVIQNPRYQVTQFGKPVTLSCSQTLNHNVMYWYQQKSSQAPKLLFHYYDKDFNNEADTPDNFQSRRPNTSFCFLDIRSPGLGDTAMYLCATSSLAGGADTQYFGPGTRLTVL.

V is TRBV5-4 and J is TRBJ2-7; TRBD2 matches at 15 bases. Unmatched junction bases numbered 8, after V lost 4 bases and J lost 12 bases. Looked up from germline, CDR1 is SGHNT and CDR2 is YYREEE (reference sequence). The CDR3 runs 14 residues. The CDR3 reads CASSLYGLAGGPYF. The CDR3 DNA follows: TGTGCCAGCAGCCTATACGGACTAGCGGGAGGGCCGTACTTC.

The chain has TRBV6-5 and TRBJ1-5; D is unresolved. The CDR3 has 14 residues. Germline CDR1 reads MNHEY; CDR2 reads SVGAGI. V lost 8 bases to trimming and J lost 2 bases, with 13 bases between them. CDR3 sequence: CASASLPGNQPQHF. Written as DNA, the CDR3 is TGTGCCAGCGCGTCCCTTCCTGGCAATCAGCCCCAGCATTTT.

This chain uses TRBV14 with TRBJ1-2; a possible D gene is TRBD1 (5 bases). Germline V gene data show CDR1 as SGHDN and CDR2 as FVKESK. Trimming shortened V by 4 bases and J by 3 bases, and 12 bases separated the two germline ends. This CDR3 has 14 residues. The CDR3 sequence is CASSLPGTDYGYTF. Here the CDR3 DNA reads TGTGCCAGCAGCCTCCCCGGGACCGACTATGGCTACACCTTC.

The chain has TRBV6-5 and TRBJ1-5; 9 nucleotides agree with TRBD1. V lost 6 bases and J lost 3; bases outside the gene matches: 3. Per the germline V gene, CDR1 is MNHEY and CDR2 is SVGAGI. This CDR3 has 14 residues. CDR3 nucleotide sequence: TGTGCCAGCAGGGGGACAGGGATCAATCAGCCCCAGCATTTT. Protein sequence: CASRGTGINQPQHF.

This clone was counted once. V usage is TRBV28 and J usage is TRBJ1-1, with D perhaps TRBD1 (5 bases). The germline gives CDR1 MDHEN, CDR2 SYDVKM. There are 12 residues in the CDR3. V shed 7 bases and J shed 4 bases, with 10 bases lying between them. This CDR3 reads CASTRQLTEAFF. Written as DNA, the CDR3 is TGTGCCAGCACTCGACAGCTCACTGAAGCTTTCTTT.

This clone came up once. The V and J genes are TRBV6-5 and TRBJ1-2, with 7 positions matching TRBD1. CDR1 and CDR2 from the germline V gene are MNHEY and SVGAGI. V gave up 8 bases and J gave up 2 bases; unmatched junction bases: 5. CDR3 length: 13 residues. The CDR3 DNA reads TGTGCCAGCCAGACAGGGATCAACTATGGCTACACCTTC. Its protein product is CASQTGINYGYTF.

This rearrangement joins TRBV2 to TRBJ1-4, with unresolved D. This CDR3 is built from 13 residues. Germline V gives CDR1 SNHLY, CDR2 FYNNEI. V lost 5 bases and J 12 bases, leaving 16 bases between the germline ends. The CDR3 protein is CASSIRVAEELFF. Here the CDR3 DNA reads TGTGCCAGCAGTATACGAGTAGCGGAGGAACTGTTTTTT. Full variable domain (outside the CDR3, taken from reference TRBV2 and TRBJ1-4): EPEVTQTPSHQVTQMGQEVILRCVPISNHLYFYWYRQILGQKVEFLVSFYNNEISEKSEIFDDQFSVERPDGSNFTLKIRSTKLEDSAMYFCASSIRVAEELFFGSGTQLSVL.

J is TRBJ2-7 and V is TRBV10-3, with 8 bases aligning to TRBD2. Germline CDR1 ENHRY, CDR2 SYGVKD. V lost 6 bases, J lost 3 bases, and 10 bases stayed unmatched. This CDR3 is 15 amino acids long. This CDR3 reads CAISPGLGPGYEQYF. CDR3 coding DNA: TGTGCCATCAGCCCGGGACTAGGTCCGGGCTACGAGCAGTACTTC.

J is TRBJ1-2 and V is TRBV27; 7 positions match TRBD1. CDR3 size: 15 residues. The germline V gene has CDR1 MNHEY and CDR2 SMNVEV (reference sequence). J was trimmed by 1 base and V by 6 bases; bases with no gene match: 8. Here the CDR3 DNA reads TGTGCCAGCAGAGTACGGGGACAGATTAACTATGGCTACACCTTC. Amino acids: CASRVRGQINYGYTF.

The V and J genes are TRBV6-5 and TRBJ2-6, with a possible D match to TRBD2 (6 bases). The germline gives CDR1 MNHEY, CDR2 SVGAGI. The CDR3 is 14 residues long. V lost 8 bases and J 4 bases, leaving 12 bases between the germline ends. CDR3 region: CASRRGSGANVLTF. The CDR3 DNA sequence: TGTGCCAGCCGCCGGGGGTCCGGGGCCAACGTCCTGACTTTC.

The chain combines TRBV28 with TRBJ1-2, with D possibly being TRBD1 (6 bases). Trimming left V 1 base short and J 8 bases short, with 14 bases between. Germline loops: CDR1 MDHEN, CDR2 SYDVKM. CDR3 length: 14 residues. This chain's CDR3 is CASSLFGTYSGYTF. As DNA, the CDR3 is TGTGCCAGCAGTTTATTCGGGACATATAGCGGCTACACCTTC.